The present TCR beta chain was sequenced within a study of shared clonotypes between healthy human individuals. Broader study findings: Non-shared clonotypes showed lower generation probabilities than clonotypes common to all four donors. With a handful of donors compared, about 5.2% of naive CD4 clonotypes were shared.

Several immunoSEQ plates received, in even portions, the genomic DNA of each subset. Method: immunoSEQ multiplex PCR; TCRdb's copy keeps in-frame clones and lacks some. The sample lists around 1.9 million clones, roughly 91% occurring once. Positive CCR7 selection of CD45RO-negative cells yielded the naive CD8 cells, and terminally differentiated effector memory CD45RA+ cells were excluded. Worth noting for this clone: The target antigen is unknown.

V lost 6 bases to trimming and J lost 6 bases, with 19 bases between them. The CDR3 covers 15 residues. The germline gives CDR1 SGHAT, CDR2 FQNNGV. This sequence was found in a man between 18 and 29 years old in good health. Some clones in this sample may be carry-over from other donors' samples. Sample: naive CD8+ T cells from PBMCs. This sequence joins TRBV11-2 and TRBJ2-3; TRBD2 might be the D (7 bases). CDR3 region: CASRGGAVSLDTQYF. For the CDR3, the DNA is TGTGCCAGCAGGGGGGGGGCAGTCTCTTTGGATACGCAGTATTTT.